These 4 T cell receptor beta chains came from one sample sequenced in a study of regulatory T cells in long-lasting Graves disease. The authors built TCR beta libraries using iRepertoire HTBI primers and Arm-PCR of CDR3 regions. TCRdb itself ran the multiplex PCR reads through MiXCR, one entry per CDR3 protein. The sample comprises about 240,000 distinct CDR3 sequences, 20% of which are singletons, and approximately 15% rests with the top ten. Time point indicated: newly diagnosed GD, antithyroid drugs for less than 3 months. PBMC RNA served as the TCR library source. Source: peripheral blood mononuclear cells (PBMCs), taken at new diagnosis, from a patient treated with antithyroid drugs. The receptors come from a female donor with Graves disease.

There are many counts of this clonotype. This sequence joins TRBV20-1 and TRBJ1-2; D not resolved. Per germline, CDR1 DFQATT and CDR2 SNEGSKA (reference sequence). The V end was cut by 2 bases, the J end by 3 bases, with 1 base between. The CDR3 length is 10 residues. The CDR3 region has the DNA TGCAGTGCTAGATACTATGGCTACACCTTC. Amino acid sequence: CSARYYGYTF.

This chain links TRBV6-2 or TRBV6-3 with TRBJ2-5, with 12 bases aligning to TRBD2. The V segment lost 3 bases and the J segment 7 bases; nucleotides outside the gene matches: 9. Per germline, CDR1 MNHEY and CDR2 SVGEGT. CDR3 length equals 16 residues. This CDR3 reads CASSYGTSGGSGTQYF. The CDR3 DNA reads TGTGCCAGCAGTTATGGAACTAGCGGGGGGTCCGGGACCCAGTACTTC.

This clonotype was seen many times. This chain links TRBV10-1 with TRBJ2-5; perhaps D is TRBD1 or TRBD2 (7 bases each). Trimming pared 4 bases from V and 3 bases from J, leaving 15 bases between. CDR1 WNHNN and CDR2 SYGVQD come from the germline V gene (reference sequence). This CDR3 comprises 15 residues. The CDR3 DNA reads TGCGCCAGCAGTGCTTGGGAGGGGGCAAAAGAGACCCAGTACTTC. Protein product: CASSAWEGAKETQYF.

The chain couples TRBV6-9 to TRBJ1-1; D gene uncertain. Germline V gene lookup returns CDR1 MNHGY and CDR2 SVAAGI. V dropped 4 bases and J dropped 3 bases, with 9 bases sitting between them. The CDR3 loop spans 13 amino acids. The CDR3 sequence: CASSCGDDTEAFF. The DNA of the CDR3 is TGTGCCAGCAGTTGCGGGGATGACACTGAAGCTTTCTTT.